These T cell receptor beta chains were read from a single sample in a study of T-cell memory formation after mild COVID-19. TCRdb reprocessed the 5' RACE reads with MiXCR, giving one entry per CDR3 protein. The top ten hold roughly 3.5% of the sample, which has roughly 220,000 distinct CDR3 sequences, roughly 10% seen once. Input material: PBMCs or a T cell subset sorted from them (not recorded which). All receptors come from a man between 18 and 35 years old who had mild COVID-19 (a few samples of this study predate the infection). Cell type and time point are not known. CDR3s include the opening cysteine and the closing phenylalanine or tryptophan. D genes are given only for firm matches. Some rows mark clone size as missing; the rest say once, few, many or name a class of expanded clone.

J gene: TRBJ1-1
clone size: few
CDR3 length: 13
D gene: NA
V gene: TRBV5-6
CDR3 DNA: TGTGCCAGCAGGACGACAGCGAACACTGAAGCTTTCTTT
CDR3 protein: CASRTTANTEAFF

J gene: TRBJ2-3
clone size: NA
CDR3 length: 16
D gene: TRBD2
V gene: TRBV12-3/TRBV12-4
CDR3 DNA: TGTGCCAGCAGTTTAATTGGTAGCGGGGGGGCAGATACGCAGTATTTT
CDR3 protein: CASSLIGSGGADTQYF

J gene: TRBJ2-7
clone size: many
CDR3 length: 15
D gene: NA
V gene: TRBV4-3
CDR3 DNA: TGCGCCAGCAGCCAAGACTGGCAGAATACCTACGAGCAGTACTTC
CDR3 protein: CASSQDWQNTYEQYF

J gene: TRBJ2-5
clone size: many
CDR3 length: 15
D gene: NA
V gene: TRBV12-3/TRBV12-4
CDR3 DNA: TGTGCCAGCACCCTGGGGAGGTGGTACCAAGAGACCCAGTACTTC
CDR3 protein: CASTLGRWYQETQYF

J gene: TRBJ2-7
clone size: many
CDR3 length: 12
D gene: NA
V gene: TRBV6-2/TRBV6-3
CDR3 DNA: TGTGCCAGCAGTTACTCAAGAAACGAGCAGTACTTC
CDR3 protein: CASSYSRNEQYF

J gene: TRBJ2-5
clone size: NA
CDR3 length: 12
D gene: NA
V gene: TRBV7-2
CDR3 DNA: TGTGCCAGCGGAGAACTAGGCGAGACCCAGTACTTC
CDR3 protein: CASGELGETQYF

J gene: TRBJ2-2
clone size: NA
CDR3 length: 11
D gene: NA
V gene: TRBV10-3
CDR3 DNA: TGTGCCATCACTAACACCGGGGAGCTGTTTTTT
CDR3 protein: CAITNTGELFF

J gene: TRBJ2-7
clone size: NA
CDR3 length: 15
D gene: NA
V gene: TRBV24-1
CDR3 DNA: TGTGCCACCAGACCCGACAGATATCCCCTCTACGAGCAGTACTTC
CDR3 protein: CATRPDRYPLYEQYF

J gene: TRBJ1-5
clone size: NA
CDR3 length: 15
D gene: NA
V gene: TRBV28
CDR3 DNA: TGTGCCACCTTTCGACAGCGGGAACCATATCAGCCCCAGCATTTT
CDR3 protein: CATFRQREPYQPQHF

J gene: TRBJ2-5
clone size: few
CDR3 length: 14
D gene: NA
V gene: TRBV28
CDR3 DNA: TGTGCCAGCCACTCTAGCGTCGGGCAAGAGACCCAGTACTTC
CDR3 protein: CASHSSVGQETQYF

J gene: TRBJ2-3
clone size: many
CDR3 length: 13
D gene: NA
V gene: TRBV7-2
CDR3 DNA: TGTGCCAGCAGCCCCACAAACACAGATACGCAGTATTTT
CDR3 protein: CASSPTNTDTQYF

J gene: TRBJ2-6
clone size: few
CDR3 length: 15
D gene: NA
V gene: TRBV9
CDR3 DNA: TGTGCCAGCAGCGTCCGAGGGTCGGGGGCCAACGTCCTGACTTTC
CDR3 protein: CASSVRGSGANVLTF

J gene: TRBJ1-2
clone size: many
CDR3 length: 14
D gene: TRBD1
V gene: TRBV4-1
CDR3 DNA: TGCGCCAGCAGCGACCTGACAGGGTTTAATGGCTACACCTTC
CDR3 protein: CASSDLTGFNGYTF

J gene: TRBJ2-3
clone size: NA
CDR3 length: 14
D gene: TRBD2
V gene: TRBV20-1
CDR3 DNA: TGCAGTGCTGCGGGGCTAGCGGGGGCAGATACGCAGTATTTT
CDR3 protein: CSAAGLAGADTQYF

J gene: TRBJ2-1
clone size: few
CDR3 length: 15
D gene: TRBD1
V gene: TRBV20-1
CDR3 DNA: TGCAGTGCCAGGCGGACAGGAGGCGTAGGCAATGAGCAGTTCTTC
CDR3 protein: CSARRTGGVGNEQFF

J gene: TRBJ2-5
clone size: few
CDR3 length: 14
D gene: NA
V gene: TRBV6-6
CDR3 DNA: TGTGCCAGCCATGGGACCACCCGAGAAGAGACCCAGTACTTC
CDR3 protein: CASHGTTREETQYF

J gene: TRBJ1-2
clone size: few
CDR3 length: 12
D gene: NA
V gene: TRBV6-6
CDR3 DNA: TGTGCCAGCAGGGGAGGGCAGTATGGCTACACCTTC
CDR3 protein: CASRGGQYGYTF

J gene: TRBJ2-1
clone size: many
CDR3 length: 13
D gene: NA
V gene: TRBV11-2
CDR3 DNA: TGTGCCAGCAGCCTCGGGGAGTACAATGAGCAGTTCTTC
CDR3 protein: CASSLGEYNEQFF